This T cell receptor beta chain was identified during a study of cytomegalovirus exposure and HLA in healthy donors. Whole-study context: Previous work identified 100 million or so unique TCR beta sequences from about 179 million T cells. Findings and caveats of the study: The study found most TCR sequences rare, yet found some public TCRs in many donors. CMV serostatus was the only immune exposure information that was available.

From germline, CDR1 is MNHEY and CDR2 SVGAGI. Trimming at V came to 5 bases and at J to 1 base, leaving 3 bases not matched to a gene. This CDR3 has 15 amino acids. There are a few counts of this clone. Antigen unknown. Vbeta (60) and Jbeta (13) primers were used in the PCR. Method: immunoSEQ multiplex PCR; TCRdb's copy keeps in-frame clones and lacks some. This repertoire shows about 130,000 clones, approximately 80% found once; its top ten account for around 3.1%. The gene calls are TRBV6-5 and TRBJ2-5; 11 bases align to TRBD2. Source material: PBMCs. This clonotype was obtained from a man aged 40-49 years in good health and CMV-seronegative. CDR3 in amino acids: CASSPGTSGQETQYF. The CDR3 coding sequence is TGTGCCAGCAGTCCAGGGACTAGCGGCCAAGAGACCCAGTACTTC.